This T cell receptor beta chain was documented in a study of Tregs in tolerant kidney transplant recipients. Unstimulated Tregs (CD4+CD25+CD127-) and CD4+CD25- non-Tregs were sorted from PBMCs. Data came from immunoSEQ multiplex PCR; TCRdb stores just in-frame clones and leaves some out. The sample includes under 100,000 clones, around 94% of them seen just once. The sequence came from a human donor in good health. Sequencing input: CD8+ T cells from blood.

CDR3 region: CASSLGTATVFYEQYF. CDR3 coding DNA: TGTGCCAGCAGCTTGGGGACAGCCACGGTTTTTTACGAGCAGTACTTC. V gene TRBV5-4 combines with J gene TRBJ2-7; possible D gene TRBD1, 6 bases. This CDR3 comprises 16 residues. V lost 0 bases, J lost 4 bases, and 17 bases lay in between. Looked up from germline, CDR1 is SGHNT and CDR2 is YYREEE (reference sequence).